Below are 27 T cell receptor beta chains sequenced from a single sample in a study of T cell responses to AZD1222 COVID-19 vaccine. Assay: immunoSEQ multiplex PCR; the TCRdb copy retains only in-frame clones and omits some. The repertoire holds 100,000 to 150,000 clones, with around 87% as singletons. This sample comprised peripheral blood, obtained on day 0 of AZD1222 vaccination. The receptors derive from an adult in good health.

This chain joins TRBV28 and TRBJ2-7; tentatively, D is TRBD2 (5 bases). The CDR3 contains 14 residues. Trimming removed 6 bases from V and 1 base from J, with 13 bases in between. Per the germline V gene, CDR1 is MDHEN and CDR2 is SYDVKM. CDR3 in DNA: TGTGCCAGCAGGTCCGCGGGTAGGTCCTACGAGCAGTACTTC. Amino acids: CASRSAGRSYEQYF.

The rearrangement links TRBV19 to TRBJ2-5; 9 bases match TRBD2. CDR1 and CDR2 (germline): LNHDA, SQIVND (reference sequence). V lost 2 bases and J lost 1; bases outside the gene matches: 5. The CDR3 contains 16 residues. The CDR3 DNA sequence: TGTGCCAGTAGTATACGGGGTAGCGGGGGCCAAGAGACCCAGTACTTC. Residues: CASSIRGSGGQETQYF.

This clone was picked up many times. The V gene is TRBV6-2 or TRBV6-3, the J gene TRBJ2-1; 7 nucleotides align to TRBD2. The V segment lost 5 bases and the J segment 0 bases; nucleotides outside the gene matches: 1. CDR1 is MNHEY, CDR2 SVGEGT, per germline. The CDR3 totals 14 residues. CDR3 DNA: TGTGCCAGCAGTGCGGGGGACTCCTACAATGAGCAGTTCTTC. Amino acid sequence: CASSAGDSYNEQFF.

The chain employs TRBV27 and TRBJ1-2; D gene ambiguous. Per germline, CDR1 MNHEY and CDR2 SMNVEV (reference sequence). The length of the CDR3 is 14 residues. Between the trimmed V and J ends, which lost 2 bases and 2 bases, there was a span of 9 bases. The CDR3 sequence: CASSLGRKNYGYTF. DNA for the CDR3: TGTGCCAGCAGTTTAGGCAGGAAAAACTATGGCTACACCTTC.

The genes are TRBV11-3 and TRBJ2-1, with TRBD2 matching 9 bases. Germline V lookup: CDR1 SGHNT, CDR2 YENEEA. This CDR3 spans 16 amino acids. V was clipped by 4 bases and J by 7 bases; unmatched bases: 11. This chain's CDR3 is CASSSNLAGVGNEQFF. CDR3 sequence (DNA): TGTGCCAGCAGCTCAAATTTAGCGGGAGTGGGGAATGAGCAGTTCTTC.

CDR3 bases: TGTGCCAGCAGCTTAAACGGCTTCGAGAGCTCCTACGAGCAGTACTTC. This translates into CASSLNGFESSYEQYF. V gene TRBV7-2 combines with J gene TRBJ2-7; D gene uncertain. V lost 2 bases and J lost 0, with 14 bases in between. CDR1 and CDR2 (germline): SGHTA, FQGNSA. This CDR3 is built from 16 residues.

The CDR3 DNA sequence: TGTGCCAGCAGCCCCAGTATGGGGGGAAGCTCCTATAATTCACCCCTCCACTTT. Translating gives CASSPSMGGSSYNSPLHF. The genes are TRBV27 and TRBJ1-6, with D possibly being TRBD1 (5 bases). In germline, CDR1 is MNHEY, CDR2 SMNVEV (reference sequence). V lost 6 bases to trimming and J lost 0 bases, with 18 bases between them. The CDR3 extends over 18 amino acids.

The CDR3 DNA reads as TGCGCCAGCAGCTTGCGACTAGCCTCTGAGACCCAGTACTTC. Translating gives CASSLRLASETQYF. The chain has TRBV5-1 and TRBJ2-5; the match to TRBD2 covers 7 bases. V lost 1 base, J lost 5 bases, and 5 bases stayed unmatched. This CDR3 has 14 residues. CDR1 SGHRS and CDR2 YFSETQ come from the germline V gene.

CDR3 loop: CASSSDPGDSPLHF. In nucleotides, the CDR3 is TGTGCCAGCAGCTCCGACCCCGGAGATTCACCCCTCCACTTT. The chain carries TRBV7-2 and TRBJ1-6; no clear D gene. V lost 4 bases to trimming and J lost 8 bases, with 12 bases between them. Germline values: CDR1 SGHTA, CDR2 FQGNSA. The CDR3 extends over 14 amino acids.

The V gene is TRBV21-1, the J gene TRBJ1-5. TRBV21-1 is marked as a pseudogene. The CDR3 sequence is 12 residues long. The CDR3 reads CASSRIGQPQHF. CDR3 DNA sequence: TGTGCCAGCAGCAGAATCGGGCAGCCCCAGCATTTT.

There are a few counts of this clone. The V call is TRBV7-3, the J call TRBJ1-5; no firm D call. This CDR3 is 13 amino acids long. The V gene's germline CDR1 is SGHTA and CDR2 FQGTGA. Trimming shortened V by 2 bases and J by 3 bases, and 5 bases separated the two germline ends. In nucleotides, the CDR3 is TGTGCCAGCAGCTTATGGGCCAATCAGCCCCAGCATTTT. The encoded protein is CASSLWANQPQHF.

The genes are TRBV24-1 and TRBJ2-5, with a weak D call TRBD2 (5 bases). The V end was cut by 4 bases, the J end by 3 bases, with 8 bases between. The CDR3 has 13 amino acids. Germline V CDR1 and CDR2: KGHDR, SFDVKD. Here the CDR3 reads CATSDLGEETQYF. The CDR3 nucleotides are TGTGCCACCAGTGACCTCGGGGAAGAGACCCAGTACTTC.

The chain uses TRBV18 and TRBJ1-6; maybe TRBD1 (5 bases). V was trimmed by 2 bases and J by 8 bases, leaving 19 bases between them. This CDR3 is 17 amino acids long. The germline V gene encodes CDR1 KGHSH and CDR2 LQKENI. The CDR3 bases are TGTGCCAGCTCACCAGAGTCCCTACAGGCTCGGTATTCACCCCTCCACTTT. Protein: CASSPESLQARYSPLHF. The full variable domain, in which reference TRBV18 and TRBJ1-6 provide the parts outside the CDR3, is NAGVMQNPRHLVRRRGQEARLRCSPMKGHSHVYWYRQLPEEGLKFMVYLQKENIIDESGMPKERFSAEFPKEGPSILRIQQVVRGDSAAYFCASSPESLQARYSPLHFGNGTRLTVT.

The V and J genes are TRBV6-1 and TRBJ1-6; the D is unclear. The CDR3 has 15 residues. Germline loops: CDR1 MNHNS, CDR2 SASEGT. The V and J ends lost 2 bases and 7 bases respectively, with 12 bases between them. CDR3 in DNA: TGTGCCAGCAGTGAACGGCTACGGGCAAATTCACCCCTCCACTTT. Amino acid sequence: CASSERLRANSPLHF.

The genes are TRBV7-3 and TRBJ2-3, with D uncertain. The CDR3 contains 13 residues. Per germline, CDR1 SGHTA and CDR2 FQGTGA. V shed 5 bases and J shed 6 bases, with 12 bases lying between them. The CDR3: CASSVSPGDTQYF. The CDR3 DNA reads TGTGCCAGCAGCGTTTCCCCTGGGGATACGCAGTATTTT.

The gene calls are TRBV27 and TRBJ2-5; D is perhaps TRBD2 (6 bases). Per the germline V gene, CDR1 is MNHEY and CDR2 is SMNVEV (reference sequence). The length of the CDR3 is 16 residues. The V gene lost 5 bases and the J gene lost 4 bases, with 20 bases spanning the gap. The DNA of the CDR3 is TGTGCCAGCAGTCCTCTTTTAGCGGTTTGGGGAGAGACCCAGTACTTC. This sequence encodes CASSPLLAVWGETQYF.

A few counts support this clone. The chain combines TRBV15 with TRBJ2-2, with a tentative D call TRBD2 (6 bases). The CDR3 is 16 residues long. In germline, CDR1 is LNHNV, CDR2 YYDKDF (reference sequence). The V and J ends lost 0 bases and 7 bases respectively, with 15 bases between them. CDR3 amino acids: CATSRDLPSARGELFF. CDR3 nucleotides: TGTGCCACCAGCAGAGATTTGCCTAGCGCTCGCGGGGAGCTGTTTTTT. Filled out from reference TRBV15 and TRBJ2-2, the complete variable domain reads DAMVIQNPRYQVTQFGKPVTLSCSQTLNHNVMYWYQQKSSQAPKLLFHYYDKDFNNEADTPDNFQSRRPNTSFCFLDIRSPGLGDTAMYLCATSRDLPSARGELFFGEGSRLTVL.

Only one count was recorded for this clone. The chain has TRBV28 and TRBJ2-7, with TRBD1 as a possible D gene (6 bases). Germline V gene lookup returns CDR1 MDHEN and CDR2 SYDVKM. The CDR3 spans 15 residues. Deletions cut 5 bases from V and 1 base from J, with 15 bases between. The DNA of the CDR3 is TGTGCCAGCAGTACCCCCACAGGGTGGTCCTACGAGCAGTACTTC. Amino acid sequence: CASSTPTGWSYEQYF. Based on the CDR3 plus reference TRBV28 and TRBJ2-7, the full variable domain is DVKVTQSSRYLVKRTGEKVFLECVQDMDHENMFWYRQDPGLGLRLIYFSYDVKMKEKGDIPEGYSVSREKKERFSLILESASTNQTSMYLCASSTPTGWSYEQYFGPGTRLTVT.

The chain employs TRBV7-9 and TRBJ1-2, with no clear D. Trimming removed 6 bases from V and 6 bases from J, with 20 bases in between. The CDR3 runs to 15 residues. Germline-derived CDR1 and CDR2 are SEHNR and FQNEAQ (reference sequence). DNA of the CDR3: TGTGCCAGCAGGCCTCCGGGCCCTAAAGTCGATGGCTACACCTTC. Residues: CASRPPGPKVDGYTF.

In this sample, this clone turned up a few times. The chain employs TRBV2 and TRBJ2-3, with D possibly being TRBD1 or TRBD2 (5 bases each). The CDR3 runs to 13 residues. CDR1 and CDR2 (germline): SNHLY, FYNNEI. Deletions cut 6 bases from V and 0 bases from J, with 7 bases between. CDR3 sequence (DNA): TGTGCCAGCAGATGGGACAGCACAGATACGCAGTATTTT. As protein: CASRWDSTDTQYF. The full variable domain, with the rest looked up from reference TRBV2 and TRBJ2-3, is EPEVTQTPSHQVTQMGQEVILRCVPISNHLYFYWYRQILGQKVEFLVSFYNNEISEKSEIFDDQFSVERPDGSNFTLKIRSTKLEDSAMYFCASRWDSTDTQYFGPGTRLTVL.

CDR3 DNA: TGTGCCAGCAGTTTAACCTCTGCCACTGAAGCTTTCTTT. This translates into CASSLTSATEAFF. The chain links TRBV12-3 or TRBV12-4 to TRBJ1-1; D is uncertain. V was cut by 2 bases and J by 4 bases, with 8 bases left in between. The CDR3 sequence is 13 residues long.

This chain links TRBV5-1 with TRBJ2-4; TRBD1 agrees at 7 bases. Germline CDR1 reads SGHRS; CDR2 reads YFSETQ. The CDR3 runs 16 residues. Losses at the gene ends were 3 bases for V and 0 bases for J; bases not matched to a gene: 6. Here the CDR3 reads CASSSLQGLAKNIQYF. Here the CDR3 DNA reads TGCGCCAGCAGCTCCCTACAGGGGCTAGCCAAAAACATTCAGTACTTC.

There are a few counts of this clone. The V call is TRBV5-3, the J call TRBJ2-2, with a weak D call TRBD2 (6 bases). TRBV5-3 is reported as an ORF; its role is uncertain. V lost 1 base and J lost 2, with 15 bases in between. CDR3 length: 17 amino acids. CDR3 in amino acids: CARSLTTGTANTGELFF. The CDR3 DNA follows: TGTGCCAGAAGCTTGACGACCGGGACTGCCAACACCGGGGAGCTGTTTTTT.

The chain uses TRBV6-5 and TRBJ2-6; D remains ambiguous. The CDR3 runs 13 residues. Per the germline V gene, CDR1 is MNHEY and CDR2 is SVGAGI. V lost 2 bases and J 3 bases, leaving 2 bases between the germline ends. This CDR3 reads CASSYDGANVLTF. Here the CDR3 DNA reads TGTGCCAGCAGTTACGATGGGGCCAACGTCCTGACTTTC.

This clone was counted a single time. This chain joins TRBV5-6 and TRBJ2-7, with D tentatively TRBD1 (5 bases). The CDR3 covers 12 residues. Trimming removed 1 base from V and 4 bases from J, with 6 bases in between. Germline CDR1 reads SGHDT; CDR2 reads YYEEEE. The CDR3 region has the DNA TGTGCCAGCAGCTTGCGACAGTACGAGCAGTACTTC. The encoded protein is CASSLRQYEQYF.

In this sample, this clone turned up a few times. The chain carries TRBV5-1 and TRBJ2-7, with D perhaps TRBD1 or TRBD2 (6 bases each). The germline V gene has CDR1 SGHRS and CDR2 YFSETQ. V lost 0 bases and J lost 8, with 12 bases in between. The CDR3 loop spans 13 amino acids. CDR3 region: CASSLAPGGQQYF. CDR3 in DNA: TGCGCCAGCAGCTTGGCGCCCGGGGGCCAGCAGTACTTC.

The J gene is TRBJ1-5, the V gene TRBV28; TRBD1 matches at 7 bases. Germline-derived CDR1 and CDR2 are MDHEN and SYDVKM. This CDR3 is built from 14 residues. The J segment lost 6 bases and the V segment lost 2 bases, leaving 4 bases of the junction unmatched. The chain's CDR3 is CASSLTGDFQPQHF. CDR3 in DNA: TGTGCCAGCAGTTTAACAGGGGATTTTCAGCCCCAGCATTTT.